The entry below gives a single T cell receptor (beta chain) sequence along with its context. Its antigen is currently unknown. V was pared by 7 bases and J by 0 bases, with 9 bases between. There are 13 residues in the CDR3. Germline assignment: CDR1 MDHEN and CDR2 SYDVKM. This sample stems from a study of cytomegalovirus exposure and HLA in healthy donors. Findings and caveats of the study: Sequencing depth across donors, presence/absence analyses assumed, was roughly uniform.

The PCR employed 60 Vbeta primers together with 13 Jbeta primers. Libraries were prepared by immunoSEQ multiplex PCR; TCRdb keeps only in-frame clonotypes and omits some of them. The sample includes approximately 160,000 clones, 68% of them seen just once. The chain recombines TRBV28 with TRBJ1-2; unclear D gene. The sequence derives from a woman aged 35 to 49 in good health and CMV-seropositive. What was sequenced was PBMCs. CDR3: CASTVGANYGYTF. The CDR3 DNA is TGTGCCAGCACGGTTGGAGCTAACTATGGCTACACCTTC.